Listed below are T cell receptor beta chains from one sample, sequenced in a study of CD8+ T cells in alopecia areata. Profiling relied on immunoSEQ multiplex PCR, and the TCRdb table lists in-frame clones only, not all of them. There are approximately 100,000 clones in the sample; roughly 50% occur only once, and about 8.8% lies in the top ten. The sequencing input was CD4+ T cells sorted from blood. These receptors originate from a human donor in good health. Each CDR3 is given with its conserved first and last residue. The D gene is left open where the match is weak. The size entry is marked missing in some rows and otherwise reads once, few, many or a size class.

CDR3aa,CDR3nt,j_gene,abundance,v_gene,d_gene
CSVGGGASEGNEQFF,TGCAGCGTTGGTGGTGGGGCTTCTGAAGGCAATGAGCAGTTCTTC,TRBJ2-1,few,TRBV29-1,.
CASSSGTGPQYGYTF,TGTGCCAGCAGCTCCGGAACAGGCCCCCAGTATGGCTACACCTTC,TRBJ1-2,.,TRBV11-1,.
CASSFKGVGLSTDTQYF,TGTGCCAGCAGTTTCAAAGGGGTCGGTCTTAGCACAGATACGCAGTATTTT,TRBJ2-3,many,TRBV25-1,.
CASSLQALAGGGETQYF,TGTGCCAGCAGCTTACAGGCCCTAGCGGGGGGCGGAGAGACCCAGTACTTC,TRBJ2-5,.,TRBV13,TRBD2
CSGRTGKSEQFF,TGCAGCGGAAGGACAGGGAAGAGTGAGCAGTTCTTC,TRBJ2-1,.,TRBV29-1,TRBD1
CAWITGSGGYTF,TGTGCCTGGATAACAGGGAGTGGTGGCTACACCTTC,TRBJ1-2,.,TRBV30,.
CASSEAPAWQYF,TGTGCCAGCAGTGAAGCGCCGGCGTGGCAGTACTTC,TRBJ2-7,once,TRBV6-5,.
CASSAGWDTQYF,TGTGCCAGCAGCGCCGGATGGGATACGCAGTATTTT,TRBJ2-3,few,TRBV9,.
CASSLYSQYSNQPQHF,TGTGCCAGCAGCTTGTACAGTCAGTATAGCAATCAGCCCCAGCATTTT,TRBJ1-5,.,TRBV5-6,.
CASMSPGGATDTQYF,TGTGCCAGCATGTCCCCGGGGGGGGCCACAGATACGCAGTATTTT,TRBJ2-3,.,TRBV6-5,TRBD2
CASSSRREITYEQYF,TGTGCCAGCAGTTCCAGAAGGGAGATCACCTACGAGCAGTACTTC,TRBJ2-7,many,TRBV25-1,.
CASAQGDQETQYF,TGTGCCAGTGCCCAAGGGGACCAAGAGACCCAGTACTTC,TRBJ2-5,.,TRBV19,.
CASSRGTGRHNEQFF,TGTGCCAGCAGCCGCGGGACTGGCAGACACAATGAGCAGTTCTTC,TRBJ2-1,.,TRBV25-1,.
CASSIWGGTEAFF,TGTGCCAGTAGTATTTGGGGGGGCACTGAAGCTTTCTTT,TRBJ1-1,.,TRBV19,.
CASSQVTGGQPQHF,TGCGCCAGCAGCCAAGTGACAGGGGGTCAGCCCCAGCATTTT,TRBJ1-5,.,TRBV4-1,TRBD1
CASSAQSMGQAGETQYF,TGTGCCAGCAGTGCCCAAAGCATGGGACAGGCAGGGGAGACCCAGTACTTC,TRBJ2-5,.,TRBV25-1,TRBD1
CASTPLTGTTDTQYF,TGTGCCAGCACCCCCTTGACAGGTACCACAGATACGCAGTATTTT,TRBJ2-3,.,TRBV2,.
CASSFLGRPGSKGHGYTF,TGCGCCAGCAGCTTTCTTGGTCGTCCTGGGTCTAAGGGGCATGGCTACACCTTC,TRBJ1-2,.,TRBV5-1,.
CASSSLGLGNTEAFF,TGTGCCAGCAGTTCCTTGGGGCTGGGAAACACTGAAGCTTTCTTT,TRBJ1-1,.,TRBV6-5,.
CASSLASNQPQHF,TGTGCCAGCAGCTTAGCTTCGAATCAGCCCCAGCATTTT,TRBJ1-5,.,TRBV11-2,.
CASSQTLTQADTQYF,TGTGCCAGCTCACAAACATTGACACAGGCAGATACGCAGTATTTT,TRBJ2-3,.,TRBV18,.
CASSLDRAYGYTF,TGCGCCAGCAGCTTGGACAGGGCCTATGGCTACACCTTC,TRBJ1-2,.,TRBV5-1,.
CASSLVVQGPYNEQFF,TGCGCCAGCAGCTTGGTAGTACAGGGCCCCTACAATGAGCAGTTCTTC,TRBJ2-1,few,TRBV5-1,.
CASSQDAGRRESSNYGYTF,TGTGCCAGCAGCCAAGATGCGGGGCGCAGGGAAAGTTCTAACTATGGCTACACCTTC,TRBJ1-2,.,TRBV4-2,.
CATSRDVGETQYF,TGTGCCACCAGCAGAGATGTGGGGGAGACCCAGTACTTC,TRBJ2-5,.,TRBV15,.
CSVGSGTDYGYTF,TGCAGCGTCGGGTCCGGGACTGACTATGGCTACACCTTC,TRBJ1-2,few,TRBV29-1,.
CASSHSWENTEAFF,TGTGCCAGCAGTCATTCATGGGAGAACACTGAAGCTTTCTTT,TRBJ1-1,.,TRBV27,.
CASSEFRPGELFF,TGTGCCAGCAGTGAATTCCGACCCGGGGAGCTGTTTTTT,TRBJ2-2,.,TRBV2,.
CSVHEPANYGYTF,TGCAGCGTTCACGAGCCGGCTAACTATGGCTACACCTTC,TRBJ1-2,.,TRBV29-1,.
CASSPVPRNTEAFF,TGTGCCAGCTCACCAGTCCCCAGGAACACTGAAGCTTTCTTT,TRBJ1-1,.,TRBV18,.
CAIPLDRVGNGELFF,TGTGCCATCCCTTTAGACAGGGTGGGGAACGGGGAGCTGTTTTTT,TRBJ2-2,few,TRBV7-2,TRBD1
CSVGDRGRGGSYNEQFF,TGCAGCGTTGGGGACAGGGGGCGAGGTGGCTCCTACAATGAGCAGTTCTTC,TRBJ2-1,.,TRBV29-1,TRBD1
CASSLGQGLYQETQYF,TGTGCCAGCAGTCTAGGACAGGGCCTCTACCAAGAGACCCAGTACTTC,TRBJ2-5,.,TRBV28,TRBD1
CASSLNAPSEMGTQYF,TGTGCCAGCAGCTTAAATGCCCCTAGCGAGATGGGGACCCAGTACTTC,TRBJ2-5,few,TRBV7-2,.
CASSEKLYSNQPQHF,TGTGCCAGCAGTGAAAAACTGTATAGCAATCAGCCCCAGCATTTT,TRBJ1-5,.,TRBV2,.
CASSAIRGRADTQYF,TGTGCCAGCAGCGCAATCAGGGGGCGGGCAGATACGCAGTATTTT,TRBJ2-3,.,TRBV7-9,TRBD1
CASSLSVTALAREAFF,TGCGCCAGCAGCTTGTCCGTTACTGCCCTGGCCCGAGAAGCTTTCTTT,TRBJ1-1,.,TRBV5-1,.
CASSPHRQGDETQYF,TGTGCCAGCAGCCCACACCGACAGGGGGACGAGACCCAGTACTTC,TRBJ2-5,few,TRBV14,TRBD1
CAWKSGRINGYTF,TGTGCCTGGAAATCCGGGAGAATCAATGGCTACACCTTC,TRBJ1-2,.,TRBV30,.
CSVLHGQTPGNTIYF,TGCAGCGTTCTACATGGACAGACGCCTGGAAACACCATATATTTT,TRBJ1-3,.,TRBV29-1,.
CSVNGMNTEAFF,TGCAGCGTTAACGGTATGAACACTGAAGCTTTCTTT,TRBJ1-1,.,TRBV29-1,.
CASSLVYSDTEAFF,TGTGCCAGCAGCTTGGTGTATTCAGACACTGAAGCTTTCTTT,TRBJ1-1,.,TRBV7-9,.
CSVGMVGWGGNYGYTF,TGCAGCGTTGGAATGGTGGGGTGGGGCGGAAACTATGGCTACACCTTC,TRBJ1-2,.,TRBV29-1,.
CSVGGGGAASPQHF,TGCAGCGTTGGTGGAGGGGGCGCAGCTTCGCCCCAGCATTTT,TRBJ1-5,.,TRBV29-1,TRBD1
CASTSGQDQETQYF,TGTGCCAGCACCTCGGGACAGGACCAAGAGACCCAGTACTTC,TRBJ2-5,.,TRBV25-1,TRBD1
CSVAPSYEQFF,TGCAGCGTTGCGCCTAGCTATGAGCAGTTCTTC,TRBJ2-1,.,TRBV29-1,.
CAISGSASNEKLFF,TGTGCCATCAGTGGGTCAGCGTCTAATGAAAAACTGTTTTTT,TRBJ1-4,.,TRBV10-3,.
CASSQGNRDRRNSPLHF,TGCGCCAGCAGCCAAGGGAACCGGGACAGACGAAATTCACCCCTCCACTTT,TRBJ1-6,.,TRBV4-1,TRBD1
CASSTTGKSSYEQYF,TGTGCCAGCTCGACCACAGGGAAAAGCTCCTACGAGCAGTACTTC,TRBJ2-7,.,TRBV18,.
CAISGGTNEKLFF,TGTGCCATTTCGGGGGGGACTAATGAAAAACTGTTTTTT,TRBJ1-4,.,TRBV10-3,.
CASSLELAPGELFF,TGCGCCAGCAGCTTGGAACTAGCTCCCGGGGAGCTGTTTTTT,TRBJ2-2,.,TRBV5-1,.
CASSPTAQVSYEQYF,TGTGCCAGCAGCCCGACGGCCCAAGTCTCCTACGAGCAGTACTTC,TRBJ2-7,.,TRBV6-5,.
CASSRGHSQETQYF,TGTGCTAGCAGCAGAGGACACTCTCAAGAGACCCAGTACTTC,TRBJ2-5,.,TRBV7-7,.
CAWSVGSAGARTDTQYF,TGTGCCTGGAGTGTCGGCTCGGCGGGGGCCCGCACAGATACGCAGTATTTT,TRBJ2-3,once,TRBV30,.
CASSPLPGQGMNIQYF,TGCGCCAGCAGCCCACTCCCGGGACAGGGGATGAACATTCAGTACTTC,TRBJ2-4,.,TRBV4-3,TRBD1
CASSPDRVGGYTF,TGTGCCAGCAGTCCAGACAGGGTTGGTGGCTACACCTTC,TRBJ1-2,.,TRBV7-9,TRBD1
CASRAGTENTGELFF,TGTGCCAGCAGAGCCGGGACAGAAAACACCGGGGAGCTGTTTTTT,TRBJ2-2,few,TRBV2,TRBD1
CAWTQGDQYEQYF,TGTGCCTGGACACAGGGTGACCAATACGAGCAGTACTTC,TRBJ2-7,.,TRBV30,.
CASRGPKWTGELFF,TGTGCCAGCAGGGGACCGAAGTGGACCGGGGAGCTGTTTTTT,TRBJ2-2,few,TRBV2,.